This T cell receptor (beta chain) is drawn from a study of PD-1 blockade in classical Hodgkin lymphoma. The wider study: The patients were dosed with nivolumab 3 mg/kg, infused intravenously every 2 weeks. General study findings and limits: Complete responders showed a baseline diversity that resembled the diversity of newly diagnosed patients.

The protocol was immunoSEQ multiplex PCR, while the TCRdb copy is restricted to in-frame clones and leaves out a portion. Among approximately 5,000 clones listed, about 65% were seen once. Sample time point: cycle 4 day 1 (C4D1), after around six weeks of nivolumab. Brentuximab vedotin exposure varied, and every patient relapsed after autologous stem cell transplantation. Magnetic negative selection isolated CD8+ T cells from thawed PBMCs. This clone has just one count. Its antigen remains unknown. The sequencing here drew on CD8+ T cells from blood, taken before the fourth cycle of nivolumab. This TCR derives from a human donor with classical Hodgkin lymphoma.

This chain's CDR3 is CASSALSRSEGGYTF. In DNA, the CDR3 is TGTGCCAGCAGTGCCCTTTCCAGGTCGGAGGGGGGCTACACCTTC. The V gene is TRBV6-1, the J gene TRBJ1-2; tentative D call: TRBD1 (5 bases). The CDR3 runs to 15 residues. The germline CDR1 and CDR2 sequences are MNHNS and SASEGT. Trimming cost V 4 bases and J 8 bases, with 20 bases left between them.